The 26 T cell receptor beta chains listed next were all sequenced from one sample in a study of blood T cell repertoires in COVID-19. The protocol was immunoSEQ multiplex PCR, while the TCRdb copy is restricted to in-frame clones and leaves out a portion. The table includes 310,000 or so clones, just over 90% detected once. The specimen sequenced was peripheral blood. The origin of the receptors is a woman aged 25 to 39 with COVID-19, enrolled during active disease.

V and J are TRBV6-6 and TRBJ1-6; TRBD1 matches at 9 bases. CDR3 length: 15 residues. Germline V lookup: CDR1 MNHNY, CDR2 SVGAGI (reference sequence). J lost 10 bases, V lost 2 bases, and 6 bases had no gene match. As DNA, the CDR3 is TGTGCCAGCAGTTACACGACAGGGGGGGAATCACCCCTCCACTTT. Translated, it gives CASSYTTGGESPLHF.

The chain recombines TRBV19 with TRBJ1-6; 7 nucleotides match TRBD1. The CDR3 is 15 amino acids. Germline CDR1 LNHDA, CDR2 SQIVND (reference sequence). The trim removed 3 bases at V and 6 bases at J, leaving 5 bases unmatched. The CDR3 loop is CASSINRGVNSPLHF. The CDR3 bases are TGTGCCAGTAGTATTAACAGGGGCGTTAATTCACCCCTCCACTTT.

The genes are TRBV5-8 and TRBJ2-1, with TRBD1 matching over 8 bases. The CDR3 contains 19 residues. After removal of 4 bases from V and 5 bases from J, the junction contained 20 bases not matched to a gene. Looked up from germline, CDR1 is SGHTS and CDR2 is YDEGEE. The CDR3: CASSLKPGQALSRDNEQFF. The CDR3 bases are TGTGCCAGCAGCCTAAAACCGGGACAGGCCCTTTCTAGGGACAATGAGCAGTTCTTC.

The V call is TRBV4-1, the J call TRBJ1-5, with D possibly being TRBD1 (6 bases). Germline CDR1 reads MGHRA; CDR2 reads YSYEKL. The V end was cut by 0 bases, the J end by 1 base, with 13 bases between. This CDR3 region has 17 residues. CDR3 sequence: CASSQEGRGVSNQPQHF. CDR3 sequence (DNA): TGCGCCAGCAGCCAAGAGGGGAGGGGGGTAAGCAATCAGCCCCAGCATTTT.

This clone was recorded only once. The CDR3 loop reads CASSYSAGGSYNEQFF. CDR3 bases: TGTGCCAGCAGTTACTCGGCGGGAGGCTCCTACAATGAGCAGTTCTTC. The chain uses TRBV6-5 and TRBJ2-1; the match to TRBD2 covers 8 bases. With 0 bases clipped from V and 0 bases from J, the junction kept 1 base outside the gene matches. CDR3 length equals 16 residues. Germline CDR1 MNHEY, CDR2 SVGAGI.

The V and J genes are TRBV5-4 and TRBJ1-4; D is uncertain. CDR1 is SGHNT, CDR2 YYREEE, per germline (reference sequence). The CDR3 loop spans 17 amino acids. With 5 bases removed from V and 5 bases from J, the gap between germline ends came to 22 bases. The DNA for the CDR3 is TGTGCCAGCAGGGCGCAGGTGGCATTTGTGAAAAATGAAAAACTGTTTTTT. As protein: CASRAQVAFVKNEKLFF.

V is TRBV30 and J is TRBJ1-1, with 7 nucleotides matching TRBD1. The CDR3 has 12 residues. CDR1 is GTSNPN and CDR2 is SVGIG in the germline V gene (reference sequence). V trimming: 2 bases; J trimming: 11 bases; junction bases outside the gene matches: 8. The CDR3 sequence: CAWSPSSTGAFF. In DNA form, the CDR3 reads TGTGCCTGGAGTCCTTCCTCGACAGGGGCTTTCTTT.

V and J are TRBV30 and TRBJ1-6; possibly TRBD1 for D (6 bases). Germline CDR1 is GTSNPN and CDR2 is SVGIG (reference sequence). The CDR3 runs to 17 residues. The ends were cut back, 0 bases at V and 7 bases at J, with 19 bases in the middle. CDR3 sequence reads: CAWSVGGGSGSNSPLHF. The CDR3 bases are TGTGCCTGGAGTGTAGGGGGTGGGTCAGGGTCAAATTCACCCCTCCACTTT.

J is TRBJ1-6 and V is TRBV27; TRBD1 aligns across 7 bases. The CDR3 covers 15 residues. From germline, CDR1 is MNHEY and CDR2 SMNVEV (reference sequence). Trimming cost V 5 bases and J 7 bases; bases outside gene matches: 8. The CDR3 DNA follows: TGTGCCAGCAGTCCCAGGGGGGCGGGGAATTCACCCCTCCACTTT. Its protein product is CASSPRGAGNSPLHF.

The gene calls are TRBV6-5 and TRBJ2-7, with TRBD1 matching over 10 bases. The V segment lost 6 bases and the J segment 6 bases; nucleotides outside the gene matches: 8. The V gene's germline CDR1 is MNHEY and CDR2 SVGAGI. CDR3 length equals 14 residues. The DNA of the CDR3 is TGTGCCAGCAGCCTCCGGGACAGGGGACGCGAGCAGTACTTC. It encodes CASSLRDRGREQYF.

The chain links TRBV15 to TRBJ2-3; 9 nucleotides agree with TRBD2. CDR3 length equals 14 residues. Germline V gives CDR1 LNHNV, CDR2 YYDKDF (reference sequence). V lost 1 base, J lost 5 bases, and 1 base stayed unmatched. In DNA, the CDR3 is TGTGCCACCAGCAGAGTTAGCGGGAGAGATACGCAGTATTTT. Its translation: CATSRVSGRDTQYF.

This chain links TRBV29-1 with TRBJ2-1; no firm D call. V was pared by 8 bases and J by 8 bases, with 13 bases between. CDR1 and CDR2 from the germline V gene are SQVTM and ANQGSEA. The CDR3 runs 11 residues. Written as DNA, the CDR3 is TGCAGCCTCCGATTGAGCCATGAGCAGTTCTTC. Residues: CSLRLSHEQFF.

The chain links TRBV11-2 to TRBJ1-2; D is undetermined. There are 14 residues in the CDR3. Trimming removed 5 bases at V and 6 bases at J, with 16 bases between. CDR1 is SGHAT, CDR2 FQNNGV, per germline. The CDR3 DNA sequence: TGTGCCAGCAGCATCCTATCGGGGAGGGATGGCTACACCTTC. Protein: CASSILSGRDGYTF.

The chain has TRBV5-1 and TRBJ2-7, with 9 bases lining up with TRBD1. The J segment lost 6 bases and the V segment lost 1 base, leaving 5 bases of the junction unmatched. Germline CDR1 reads SGHRS; CDR2 reads YFSETQ. The CDR3 spans 14 residues. CDR3 amino acids: CASSLRDRAGEQYF. The CDR3 DNA sequence: TGCGCCAGCAGCTTGCGGGACAGGGCGGGCGAGCAGTACTTC. Looking up the rest from reference TRBV5-1 and TRBJ2-7 gives the full variable domain: KAGVTQTPRYLIKTRGQQVTLSCSPISGHRSVSWYQQTPGQGLQFLFEYFSETQRNKGNFPGRFSGRQFSNSRSEMNVSTLELGDSALYLCASSLRDRAGEQYFGPGTRLTVT.

This rearrangement joins TRBV19 to TRBJ1-2; no clear D gene. V lost 6 bases and J lost 4, with 12 bases in between. Per the germline V gene, CDR1 is LNHDA and CDR2 is SQIVND (reference sequence). The CDR3 totals 13 residues. The CDR3 spells CASRSGSSYGYTF. CDR3 DNA sequence: TGTGCCAGTAGATCGGGGTCGTCCTATGGCTACACCTTC.

Turning to this clone: At one end the junction does not follow the germline gene, possibly because of a read error. Other DNA sequences in the same sample also yield this CDR3. The chain links TRBV4-1 to TRBJ1-2; D uncertain. The CDR3 spans 13 residues. The V gene's germline CDR1 is MGHRA and CDR2 YSYEKL. CDR3 sequence reads: CASSQEATDGYTF. The CDR3 coding sequence is TGCGCCAGCAGTCAAGAAGCGACTGATGGCTACACCTTC.

This clone was seen once. This rearrangement joins TRBV29-1 to TRBJ2-1; 8 positions agree with TRBD1. There are 16 residues in the CDR3. Germline lookup yields CDR1 SQVTM and CDR2 ANQGSEA. The V segment lost 2 bases and the J segment 7 bases; nucleotides outside the gene matches: 13. In DNA form, the CDR3 reads TGCAGCGTTGAACGACCGGGACAGGCGGAACGTAATGAGCAGTTCTTC. Amino acid sequence: CSVERPGQAERNEQFF.

The table lists this clone with a count of one. The chain couples TRBV4-2 to TRBJ2-1; D remains unclear. With 0 bases removed from V and 6 bases from J, the gap between germline ends came to 9 bases. The V gene's germline CDR1 is LGHNA and CDR2 YNFKEQ. The CDR3 consists of 14 residues. CDR3 residues: CASSQDSEPNEQFF. The CDR3 coding sequence is TGTGCCAGCAGCCAAGATTCGGAGCCCAATGAGCAGTTCTTC.

This clone was seen a few times. The rearrangement joins TRBV4-1 to TRBJ2-7; TRBD1 might be the D (5 bases). The CDR3 length is 15 residues. Germline V CDR1 and CDR2: MGHRA, YSYEKL. V was pared by 2 bases and J by 6 bases, with 17 bases between. CDR3 DNA sequence: TGCGCCAGCAGCCAATCGGTGCAGGGTGGATTCGAGCAGTACTTC. Amino acid sequence: CASSQSVQGGFEQYF.

This chain connects TRBV6-5 to TRBJ1-1; D unresolved. The CDR3 spans 14 residues. Germline V CDR1 and CDR2: MNHEY, SVGAGI. V gave up 0 bases and J gave up 4 bases, with 9 bases separating them. DNA of the CDR3: TGTGCCAGCAGTTACTCTTTCCGGGGCACTGAAGCTTTCTTT. This gives the protein CASSYSFRGTEAFF.

The V call is TRBV2, the J call TRBJ1-2, with 8 bases that match TRBD1. The CDR3 runs to 14 residues. Looked up from germline, CDR1 is SNHLY and CDR2 is FYNNEI. Trimming cost V 7 bases and J 1 base; bases outside gene matches: 5. The CDR3 DNA reads as TGTGCCAGCAAAGGGACAGGCTTTAACTATGGCTACACCTTC. This gives the protein CASKGTGFNYGYTF.

This chain uses TRBV30 with TRBJ1-4, with TRBD1 matching 8 bases. CDR3 size: 14 residues. CDR1 is GTSNPN, CDR2 SVGIG, per germline (reference sequence). V was pared by 1 base and J by 7 bases, with 5 bases of the junction left unmatched. For the CDR3, the DNA is TGTGCCTGGAGTGCGGGGACAGGTAGTGAAAAACTGTTTTTT. Amino acid sequence: CAWSAGTGSEKLFF.

V is TRBV13 and J is TRBJ2-1, with a tentative D call TRBD1 (5 bases). Germline lookup yields CDR1 PRHDT and CDR2 FYEKMQ (reference sequence). The ends were cut back, 4 bases at V and 4 bases at J, with 11 bases in the middle. CDR3 length equals 14 residues. The CDR3 sequence: CASSSQGRYNEQFF. For the CDR3, the DNA is TGTGCCAGCAGCTCCCAGGGCCGATACAATGAGCAGTTCTTC.

The chain couples TRBV5-1 to TRBJ2-4; the match to TRBD1 covers 7 bases. The germline CDR1 and CDR2 sequences are SGHRS and YFSETQ. There are 14 residues in the CDR3. V dropped 4 bases and J dropped 7; count of bases not matched to a gene: 8. In nucleotides, the CDR3 is TGCGCCAGCAGCCCTGGACAGGTTCGGAACATTCAGTACTTC. It encodes CASSPGQVRNIQYF.

The chain combines TRBV5-4 with TRBJ2-7, with 10 bases identical to TRBD1. The J segment lost 2 bases and the V segment lost 0 bases, leaving 2 bases of the junction unmatched. Germline V gene data show CDR1 as SGHNT and CDR2 as YYREEE (reference sequence). There are 15 residues in the CDR3. This CDR3 reads CASSLEGQGTYEQYF. The CDR3 DNA follows: TGTGCCAGCAGCTTGGAGGGACAGGGGACCTACGAGCAGTACTTC.

This clone was observed once. The chain employs TRBV27 and TRBJ1-2; D uncertain. The CDR3 has 15 amino acids. Germline CDR1 MNHEY, CDR2 SMNVEV (reference sequence). The ends were cut back, 5 bases at V and 8 bases at J, with 21 bases in the middle. The CDR3 region has the DNA TGTGCCAGCAGTCCCCGTGGAGAGAACTATTGGGGCTACACCTTC. This codes for CASSPRGENYWGYTF.